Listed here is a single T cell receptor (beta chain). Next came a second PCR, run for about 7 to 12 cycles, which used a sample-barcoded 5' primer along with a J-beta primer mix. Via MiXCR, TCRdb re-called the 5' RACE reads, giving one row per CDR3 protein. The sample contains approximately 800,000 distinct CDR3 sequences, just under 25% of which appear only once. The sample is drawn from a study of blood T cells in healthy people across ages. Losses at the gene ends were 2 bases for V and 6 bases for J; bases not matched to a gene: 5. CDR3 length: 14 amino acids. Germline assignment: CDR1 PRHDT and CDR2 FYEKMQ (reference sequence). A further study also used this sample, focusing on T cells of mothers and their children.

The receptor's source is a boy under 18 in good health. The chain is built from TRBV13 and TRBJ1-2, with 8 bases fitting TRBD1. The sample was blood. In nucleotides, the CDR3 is TGTGCCAGCAGCTTAAGGACAGGGAACCATGGCTACACCTTC. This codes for CASSLRTGNHGYTF.